The 2 T cell receptor beta chains reported below all come from one sample, sequenced in a study of sequential checkpoint blockade in melanoma. Treatment denoted: randomized to nivolumab then ipilimumab (arm A) or the reverse (arm B). Repertoires were generated with immunoSEQ multiplex PCR, while TCRdb's copy carries only in-frame clones and drops some. The data hold 20,000 to 25,000 clones, with about 82% observed a single time. The starting material was CD8+ T cells sorted from blood (inferred from file names), obtained from a patient given nivolumab and ipilimumab in sequence. These receptors originate from a human donor with melanoma.

The chain carries TRBV10-3 and TRBJ2-3, with 9 bases lining up with TRBD2. The CDR3 is made up of 18 amino acids. Germline V gene sequence: CDR1 ENHRY, CDR2 SYGVKD. J was trimmed by 4 bases and V by 0 bases; bases with no gene match: 11. This CDR3 reads CAISESRVGGLASDTQYF. In DNA form, the CDR3 reads TGTGCCATCAGTGAGTCTAGGGTAGGAGGACTAGCGTCAGATACGCAGTATTTT.

The V and J genes are TRBV6-1 and TRBJ1-1, with D hard to call. Between the trimmed V and J ends, which lost 5 bases and 0 bases, there was a span of 10 bases. The CDR3 loop spans 14 amino acids. The germline gives CDR1 MNHNS, CDR2 SASEGT. CDR3 sequence reads: CASSPLTMNTEAFF. In DNA form, the CDR3 reads TGTGCCAGCAGTCCCCTGACAATGAACACTGAAGCTTTCTTT.